The 29 T cell receptor beta chains given below trace back to one sample, sequenced in a study of tumor and adjacent non-tumor tissue in lung cancer. TCRbeta libraries were built with three rounds of nested PCR, modified from ARM-PCR. MiXCR, applied by TCRdb to the multiplex PCR reads, yields one record per CDR3 protein. The sample lists roughly 70,000 distinct CDR3 sequences; approximately 68% were seen once. The template was RNA from unsorted bulk tissue. Distant lung tissue was collected more than 3 cm away from the tumor edge. The sequenced material came from distant non-tumor lung tissue. These receptors originate from a woman aged 45 to 65 with non-small cell lung cancer.

A remark on this clonotype: This could be a read error, since a much larger clone is one nucleotide away. CDR3 sequence (DNA): TGCGCCAGCAGCCAAGTGCGCGGGGCTAATGATAAACTGTTTTTT. It encodes CASSQVRGANDKLFF. The chain uses TRBV4-1 and TRBJ1-4; maybe TRBD1 (5 bases). CDR3 size: 15 residues. CDR1 and CDR2 (germline): MGHRA, YSYEKL.

Note on this clonotype: A much larger clonotype is one base distant, so this may be a read error. The chain has TRBV20-1 and TRBJ2-3, with 13 nucleotides matching TRBD2. CDR3 length: 15 amino acids. CDR1 and CDR2 (germline): DFQATT, SNEGSKA (reference sequence). Here the CDR3 reads CSVRKTSGRKDTQYF. In DNA, the CDR3 is TGCAGTGTTAGAAAGACTAGCGGGAGGAAAGATACGCAGTATTTT.

This sequence joins TRBV4-1 and TRBJ2-2; D is perhaps TRBD1 or TRBD2 (5 bases each). This CDR3 contains 14 residues. V shed 11 bases and J shed 4 bases, with 17 bases lying between them. Germline V lookup: CDR1 MGHRA, CDR2 YSYEKL. CDR3 DNA: TGCGCCGGTAGCCAAGAGGGGTTCACCGGGGAGCTGTTTTTT. This encodes CAGSQEGFTGELFF.

This clonotype was observed a handful of times. A single base separates this from a much larger clone, so it may be a read error. The chain joins TRBV6-5 to TRBJ1-6, with 7 bases matching TRBD1. The CDR3 contains 14 residues. CDR1 and CDR2 from the germline V gene are MNHEY and SVGAGI. Trimming took 6 bases from V and 11 from J; bases not matched to a gene: 10. As DNA, the CDR3 is TGTGCCAGCAGACAACAGGGGCTAGGACCACCCCTCCACTTT. Translated: CASRQQGLGPPLHF.

This clonotype came up a few times. The V call is TRBV5-1, the J call TRBJ2-5; 9 bases fit TRBD1. The CDR3 spans 14 residues. Germline CDR1 SGHRS, CDR2 YFSETQ. With V trimmed by 1 base and J by 3 bases, 1 base remained unmatched. The CDR3 DNA follows: TGCGCCAGCAGCTTGTGGACAGGGGAAGAGACCCAGTACTTC. Its protein product is CASSLWTGEETQYF.

With respect to this clonotype: A read error may account for a junction end that differs from germline. The V call is TRBV12-3 or TRBV12-4, the J call TRBJ1-3; tentative D call: TRBD1 (6 bases). CDR3 length: 15 amino acids. CDR3 coding DNA: TGTGTCAGCAGTTCGGACAGTTACTCTGGAAACACCATATATTTT. Translation gives CVSSSDSYSGNTIYF.

About this clonotype: A junction boundary mismatches the germline segment, possibly from a read error. The chain links TRBV11-2 to TRBJ2-7, with D possibly TRBD2 on 5 matching bases. The CDR3 runs 18 residues. CDR1 and CDR2 (germline): SGHAT, FQNNGV. The CDR3 sequence: CASSLAPQPGSNSYDQYF. The CDR3, as DNA: TGTGCCAGCAGCTTAGCCCCACAACCGGGAAGTAACTCCTACGATCAGTACTTC.

Concerning this clonotype itself: A read error may be the cause here, since a much bigger clone is one base away. The chain joins TRBV20-1 to TRBJ1-2; 9 nucleotides agree with TRBD1. This CDR3 contains 13 residues. Germline-derived CDR1 and CDR2 are DFQATT and SNEGSKA (reference sequence). In nucleotides, the CDR3 is TGCAGTGCTAGAGGGGGACAGGGTCTTGGCTACATCTTC. Translating it yields CSARGGQGLGYIF.

Note on this clonotype: One junction end does not reproduce the germline sequence, and a read error may be involved. V gene TRBV12-3 or TRBV12-4 combines with J gene TRBJ2-7; D perhaps matches TRBD2 (5 bases). The CDR3 contains 13 residues. The CDR3 loop is CAISFGSTYEQYF. DNA for the CDR3: TGTGCCATCAGTTTTGGGAGTACTTATGAGCAGTACTTC.

Comment on this clonotype: This may be a read error, as it is one base from a much larger clone. This chain joins TRBV20-1 and TRBJ2-3, with D tentatively TRBD1 (6 bases). The CDR3 is made up of 13 amino acids. V lost 4 bases and J lost 6, with 14 bases in between. Per germline, CDR1 DFQATT and CDR2 SNEGSKA (reference sequence). The CDR3 reads CSAIGQTRDTQYF. The CDR3 DNA reads as TGCAGTGCTATCGGACAGACACGGGATACGCAGTATTTT.

This clonotype was observed once. The junction departs from the called germline gene at one end, perhaps through a read error. The chain uses TRBV4-2 and TRBJ2-1, with TRBD2 identical over 10 bases. The CDR3 is made up of 17 amino acids. The germline V gene encodes CDR1 LGHNA and CDR2 YNFKEQ. CDR3 DNA: TGTTCCAGCAGTCAAGATTCGGCTAGCGGGAGTTTGTATGAGCAATTCTTC. As protein: CSSSQDSASGSLYEQFF.

With respect to this clonotype: At one end, the junction sequence differs from germline, possibly due to a read error. J is TRBJ2-1 and V is TRBV11-2; D ambiguous. From germline, CDR1 is SGHAT and CDR2 FQNNGV. The CDR3 runs 14 residues. CDR3 sequence reads: CVSSLVGGRLEQFF. The CDR3 DNA follows: TGTGTCAGCAGCTTAGTTGGTGGGCGTCTGGAGCAGTTCTTC. The full variable domain, its missing parts supplied by reference TRBV11-2 and TRBJ2-1, is EAGVAQSPRYKIIEKRQSVAFWCNPISGHATLYWYQQILGQGPKLLIQFQNNGVVDDSQLPKDRFSAERLKGVDSTLKIQPAKLEDSAVYLCVSSLVGGRLEQFFGPGTRLTVL.

This clonotype was recorded at least ten times. The V and J genes are TRBV4-1 and TRBJ2-1; D not resolved. The V gene's germline CDR1 is MGHRA and CDR2 YSYEKL. Trimming removed 8 bases from V and 4 bases from J, with 15 bases in between. The CDR3 sequence is 14 residues long. The CDR3 DNA is TGCGCCAGCGCCCGGTACGTCCATTACAATGAGCAGTTCTTC. Protein: CASARYVHYNEQFF.

In this sample, this clonotype turned up many times. V is TRBV29-1 and J is TRBJ1-1; no clear D gene. V was clipped by 4 bases and J by 2 bases, with 11 bases between them. Germline values: CDR1 SQVTM, CDR2 ANQGSEA. The CDR3 runs to 13 residues. The CDR3 spells CSVVSDPNTEAFF. The CDR3 DNA sequence: TGCAGCGTTGTGAGTGATCCCAACACTGAAGCTTTCTTT.

This clonotype was recorded at least ten times. The V and J genes are TRBV5-6 and TRBJ2-2; 11 bases line up with TRBD1. Per the germline V gene, CDR1 is SGHDT and CDR2 is YYEEEE. The CDR3 extends over 15 amino acids. Trimming took 4 bases from V and 3 from J; bases not matched to a gene: 2. The CDR3 region is CASSGDRGYTGELFF. CDR3 coding DNA: TGTGCCAGCAGCGGGGACAGGGGGTACACCGGGGAGCTGTTTTTT.

This clonotype was counted at least ten times. The chain joins TRBV20-1 to TRBJ2-1, with D perhaps matching TRBD2 (7 bases). Per the germline V gene, CDR1 is DFQATT and CDR2 is SNEGSKA (reference sequence). The germline V and J ends were trimmed by 8 bases and 3 bases, with 29 bases remaining between them. CDR3 length: 18 residues. For the CDR3, the DNA is TGCAGTCAGGGGCGGCGGGAGAATAATGGGTTGGGCTACAATGAGCAGTTCTTC. This encodes CSQGRRENNGLGYNEQFF.

This clonotype was counted a single time. In this CDR3 the conserved last residue, phenylalanine or tryptophan, is missing, so a read error is likely. This chain joins TRBV6-2 or TRBV6-3 and TRBJ2-3; no clear D gene. Trimming took 2 bases from V and 1 from J, leaving 7 bases between them. Germline V gives CDR1 MNHEY, CDR2 SVGEGT. The CDR3 extends over 14 amino acids. CDR3 in DNA: TGTGCCAGCAGTTACCTGCCGCGCACAGATACGCAGTATCTT. The encoded protein is CASSYLPRTDTQYL.

Of note for this clonotype: A much more abundant neighbour one base away suggests this may be a read error. The chain is built from TRBV6-5 and TRBJ2-1; possibly TRBD1 or TRBD2 for D (5 bases each). This CDR3 has 11 residues. V lost 7 bases and J 15 bases, leaving 16 bases between the germline ends. CDR1 and CDR2 from the germline V gene are MNHEY and SVGAGI. CDR3 DNA: TGTGCCAGCAATGGCCGGGACGTCACGTTCTTC. This codes for CASNGRDVTFF.

Turning to this clonotype: A single base separates this from a much larger clone, so it may be a read error. The chain uses TRBV5-6 and TRBJ2-7; TRBD1 is a possible D gene (5 bases). CDR1 is SGHDT and CDR2 is YYEEEE in the germline V gene. With 4 bases removed from V and 3 bases from J, the gap between germline ends came to 8 bases. The CDR3 consists of 12 residues. CDR3 residues: CASSIGHYEQYF. The CDR3 coding sequence is TGTGCCAGCAGCATCGGACACTACGAGCAGTACTTC.

A remark on this clonotype: Given the absence of the conserved phenylalanine or tryptophan at the CDR3 end, a read error is likely. The limits of the CDR3 on the DNA are not certain, so only TCRdb's listed CDR3 is given. The V call is TRBV11-2, the J call TRBJ2-7; TRBD2, the table's D call, was not compared with the DNA. Germline CDR1 is SGHAT and CDR2 is FQNNGV. The CDR3 spans 13 residues, counting both ends. The CDR3 reads CACSLASGYEQKY.

This clonotype was seen a single time. A much more abundant neighbour one base away suggests this may be a read error. The chain uses TRBV6-2 or TRBV6-3 and TRBJ1-2; D is ambiguous. CDR1 is MNHEY and CDR2 is SVGEGT in the germline V gene. The CDR3 runs to 15 residues. Between the trimmed V and J ends, which lost 4 bases and 8 bases, there was a span of 20 bases. CDR3 coding DNA: TGTGCCAGCAGTTCAACCAGGAGAGGGCTTGAGGGCTACACCTTC. Translating gives CASSSTRRGLEGYTF.

A remark on this clonotype: The junction departs from germline at one end; a sequencing error may be responsible. This sequence joins TRBV18 and TRBJ1-4; D remains unclear. Germline lookup yields CDR1 KGHSH and CDR2 LQKENI. CDR3 length: 13 amino acids. The CDR3 reads CASPPPLYGKLFF. In DNA form, the CDR3 reads TGTGCCAGCCCACCACCTTTATATGGAAAACTGTTTTTT.

As regards this clonotype: A much more abundant neighbour one base away suggests this may be a read error. The genes are TRBV12-3 or TRBV12-4 and TRBJ2-5; 7 bases match TRBD1. The CDR3 spans 15 residues. The CDR3 DNA reads TGTGCCAGCAGCAAATCACAGGGGATCGTAGAGATCCAGTACTTC. Amino acid sequence: CASSKSQGIVEIQYF.

Comments on this clonotype: A much larger clone differs from this one at a single base, so this may be a read error. The genes are TRBV6-1 and TRBJ2-1, with D maybe TRBD2 (6 bases). The CDR3 covers 15 residues. Germline CDR1 and CDR2: MNHNS and SASEGT. The DNA for the CDR3 is TGTGCCAGCAGTGAAGCTGCGGGGTCCTACAGTGAGCAGTTCTTC. Translating it yields CASSEAAGSYSEQFF.

A remark on this clonotype: One base away lies a much larger clone, so this may be a sequencing read error. The V gene is TRBV12-3 or TRBV12-4, the J gene TRBJ2-1; D perhaps matches TRBD2 (6 bases). The CDR3 covers 16 residues. The CDR3 here is CASSFVGGLNYNDQFF. DNA for the CDR3: TGTGCCAGCAGTTTTGTGGGAGGCCTAAACTACAATGATCAGTTCTTC.

This clonotype occurred a few times. The chain uses TRBV5-5 and TRBJ2-5; 10 bases map to TRBD2. The CDR3 is 16 amino acids. The J segment lost 0 bases and the V segment lost 5 bases, leaving 7 bases of the junction unmatched. The germline gives CDR1 SGHKS, CDR2 YYEKEE (reference sequence). The CDR3, as DNA: TGTGCCAGCAGGTCATCCGGGACTAGCGACCAAGAGACCCAGTACTTC. Its protein product is CASRSSGTSDQETQYF. Based on the CDR3 plus reference TRBV5-5 and TRBJ2-5, the full variable domain is DAGVTQSPTHLIKTRGQQVTLRCSPISGHKSVSWYQQVLGQGPQFIFQYYEKEERGRGNFPDRFSARQFPNYSSELNVNALLLGDSALYLCASRSSGTSDQETQYFGPGTRLLVL.

The genes are TRBV6-6 and TRBJ2-1, with a tentative D call TRBD2 (5 bases). This CDR3 is built from 16 residues. Trimming removed 4 bases at V and 5 bases at J, with 18 bases between. Per the germline V gene, CDR1 is MNHNY and CDR2 is SVGAGI (reference sequence). DNA for the CDR3: TGTGCCAGCAGTTCGACTAAGAGATTGAATAACAATGAGCAGTTCTTC. Its protein product is CASSSTKRLNNNEQFF.

As to this clonotype: A much larger clone differs by one base, so this may be a read error. The J gene is TRBJ2-1, the V gene TRBV20-1; D gene ambiguous. This CDR3 contains 12 residues. CDR1 and CDR2 from the germline V gene are DFQATT and SNEGSKA (reference sequence). Deletions cut 0 bases from V and 15 bases from J, with 15 bases between. This CDR3 reads CSARDTSRIPFF. The CDR3 DNA sequence: TGCAGTGCTAGAGACACCAGCAGGATCCCGTTCTTC.

With respect to this clonotype: A much larger clone lies a single base off, so this may be a read error. The CDR3 does not end in the conserved phenylalanine or tryptophan, so this is likely a read error. This chain connects TRBV20-1 to TRBJ1-1; 9 bases match TRBD1. The ends lost 5 bases at V and 4 bases at J; junction bases unmatched: 5. The CDR3 length is 13 residues. Germline V gene data show CDR1 as DFQATT and CDR2 as SNEGSKA (reference sequence). The CDR3 DNA reads TGCAGTGCTTACAGGGGGCCGGGCACTGAAGCTTTCATT. Protein product: CSAYRGPGTEAFI.